This T cell receptor beta chain was documented in a study of regulatory T cells in long-lasting Graves disease. Study results and caveats: Having only a small sample size may have limited accuracy. Persistent cases of Graves' showed reduced TCR diversity relative to newly diagnosed patients. TRBV28 was favored in persistent disease, as were TRBJ1-2 and TRBJ2-5.

Regarding time point: newly diagnosed GD, antithyroid drugs for less than 3 months. PBMC RNA served as the TCR library source. V lost 7 bases to trimming and J lost 5 bases, with 15 bases between them. This CDR3 has 14 residues. Germline CDR1 MDHEN, CDR2 SYDVKM. The authors built TCR beta libraries using iRepertoire HTBI primers and Arm-PCR of CDR3 regions. TCRdb itself ran the multiplex PCR reads through MiXCR, one entry per CDR3 protein. The table records roughly 610,000 distinct CDR3 sequences, under 20% of them present only once. This clonotype was seen many times. As yet, its antigen is unknown. A further study also used this sample, focusing on T cells in Graves' hyperthyroidism and ophthalmopathy. That source reports: Initially, a first-round RT-PCR of the TCR CDR3 employed the HTBI primer set.

The TCR was taken from a woman in her twenties or thirties with Graves disease. The V call is TRBV28, the J call TRBJ1-5, with TRBD1 as a possible D gene (6 bases). The source material was peripheral blood mononuclear cells (PBMCs), sampled at new diagnosis, from a patient treated with antithyroid drugs. CDR3 in amino acids: CASTPGQSYQPQHF. The CDR3 DNA reads as TGTGCCAGCACCCCCGGACAGAGCTATCAGCCCCAGCATTTT.